These T cell receptor beta chains were read from a single sample in a study of Ad26.COV2.S vaccination and SARS-CoV-2 variants. Data came from immunoSEQ multiplex PCR; TCRdb stores just in-frame clones and leaves some out. This table has 200,000 to 250,000 clones, approximately 90% appearing once. Sequenced here: peripheral blood, sampled in a trial of Ad26.COV2.S vaccine versus placebo. These receptors all come from a person between 18 and 60 years old who received the Ad26.COV2.S COVID-19 vaccine or a placebo. Each CDR3 is given with its conserved first and last residue. A D gene is named only where the DNA matches it firmly. Size is omitted from some rows. Given values are once, few, many or a class for expanded clones.

size: few; J: TRBJ2-7; D: -; V: TRBV19; CDR3: CASSIDPGQLKQYF; DNA: TGTGCCAGTAGTATAGACCCTGGGCAGCTCAAGCAGTACTTC
size: -; J: TRBJ2-7; D: -; V: TRBV11-3; CDR3: CASSTEHLRLRSRRLGEQYF; DNA: TGTGCCAGCAGCACCGAGCACCTGCGGTTAAGGTCCCGCCGTCTCGGCGAGCAGTACTTC
size: -; J: TRBJ2-1; D: TRBD2; V: TRBV9; CDR3: CASSVDTSGYNEQFF; DNA: TGTGCCAGCAGCGTAGACACTAGCGGGTACAATGAGCAGTTCTTC
size: -; J: TRBJ1-5; D: TRBD1; V: TRBV7-6; CDR3: CASSLAVGQADQPQHF; DNA: TGTGCCAGCAGCTTAGCGGTCGGACAGGCAGATCAGCCCCAGCATTTT
size: -; J: TRBJ2-1; D: TRBD2; V: TRBV5-1; CDR3: CASSPGLAGVNEQFF; DNA: TGCGCCAGCAGCCCGGGACTAGCGGGAGTGAATGAGCAGTTCTTC
size: -; J: TRBJ2-7; D: -; V: TRBV10-2; CDR3: CASSESEGRWSYEQYF; DNA: TGCGCCAGCAGTGAGTCCGAGGGCCGGTGGTCCTACGAGCAGTACTTC
size: -; J: TRBJ2-3; D: -; V: TRBV7-7; CDR3: CASIYLTSSGTDTQYF; DNA: TGTGCTAGCATCTACCTCACTAGTAGCGGCACAGATACGCAGTATTTT
size: -; J: TRBJ2-3; D: TRBD2; V: TRBV6-2/TRBV6-3; CDR3: CASSLGSGSSTDTQYF; DNA: TGTGCCAGCAGTTTGGGTAGCGGGTCCAGCACAGATACGCAGTATTTT
size: -; J: TRBJ2-5; D: -; V: TRBV7-3; CDR3: CASGMGETQYF; DNA: TGTGCCAGCGGGATGGGGGAGACCCAGTACTTC
size: -; J: TRBJ2-6; D: -; V: TRBV7-2; CDR3: CASSLAGTKLTGANVLTF; DNA: TGTGCCAGCAGCTTAGCCGGGACAAAACTCACCGGGGCCAACGTCCTGACTTTC
size: -; J: TRBJ2-2; D: -; V: TRBV7-9; CDR3: CASTRTQITGELFF; DNA: TGTGCCAGCACCCGGACACAAATCACCGGGGAGCTGTTTTTT
size: -; J: TRBJ1-5; D: -; V: TRBV12-5; CDR3: CASGLDSLGAQHF; DNA: TGTGCTAGTGGTTTGGACTCGTTGGGAGCCCAGCATTTT
size: -; J: TRBJ2-7; D: -; V: TRBV4-3; CDR3: CASSQDQVGSGYEQYF; DNA: TGCGCCAGCAGCCAAGATCAGGTCGGTAGCGGTTACGAGCAGTACTTC
size: -; J: TRBJ1-4; D: -; V: TRBV7-8; CDR3: CASSRGGINEKLFF; DNA: TGTGCCAGCAGCCGAGGGGGAATTAATGAAAAACTGTTTTTT
size: -; J: TRBJ2-2; D: TRBD1; V: TRBV5-1; CDR3: CASSPDRGRVTGELFF; DNA: TGCGCCAGCAGCCCGGACAGGGGTCGCGTCACCGGGGAGCTGTTTTTT
size: once; J: TRBJ2-1; D: -; V: TRBV4-1; CDR3: CASSLLGERNEQFF; DNA: TGCGCCAGCAGCCTCCTAGGGGAACGCAATGAGCAGTTCTTC
size: few; J: TRBJ1-5; D: -; V: TRBV27; CDR3: CASSSGNGNQPQHF; DNA: TGTGCCAGCAGCTCAGGGAATGGCAATCAGCCCCAGCATTTT
size: -; J: TRBJ2-3; D: TRBD2; V: TRBV15; CDR3: CATSPGGGNTDTQYF; DNA: TGTGCCACCAGCCCGGGGGGAGGAAACACAGATACGCAGTATTTT
size: -; J: TRBJ2-4; D: -; V: TRBV5-4; CDR3: CASSDPFSTQERFAKNIQYF; DNA: TGTGCCAGCAGCGACCCCTTCTCAACTCAGGAACGGTTCGCCAAAAACATTCAGTACTTC
size: -; J: TRBJ2-7; D: -; V: TRBV11-2; CDR3: CASSLSPDYEQYF; DNA: TGTGCCAGCAGCTTATCCCCCGATTACGAGCAGTACTTC
size: -; J: TRBJ2-7; D: -; V: TRBV27; CDR3: CASSLSPGSHEQYF; DNA: TGTGCCAGCAGTTTATCGCCAGGGAGCCACGAGCAGTACTTC
size: -; J: TRBJ2-5; D: TRBD1; V: TRBV4-2; CDR3: CASSQIGQEETQYF; DNA: TGTGCCAGCAGCCAGATCGGACAGGAAGAGACCCAGTACTTC
size: -; J: TRBJ2-1; D: TRBD2; V: TRBV28; CDR3: CASSQGLAQFF; DNA: TGTGCCAGCAGCCAAGGACTAGCGCAGTTCTTC
size: once; J: TRBJ2-3; D: TRBD2; V: TRBV10-2; CDR3: CASSEDLAGSTDTQYF; DNA: TGCGCCAGCAGTGAGGATCTAGCGGGTAGCACAGATACGCAGTATTTT
size: -; J: TRBJ2-3; D: -; V: TRBV18; CDR3: CASSPLADTQYF; DNA: TGTGCCAGCTCACCACTGGCAGATACGCAGTATTTT
size: -; J: TRBJ2-5; D: -; V: TRBV24-1; CDR3: CATSELTQETQYF; DNA: TGTGCCACCAGTGAACTGACCCAAGAGACCCAGTACTTC
size: -; J: TRBJ2-1; D: TRBD2; V: TRBV3-1/TRBV3-2; CDR3: CASSQDLLTSGRPAAYNEQFF; DNA: TGTGCCAGCAGCCAAGATCTTCTGACTAGCGGGAGACCCGCCGCCTACAATGAGCAGTTCTTC
size: -; J: TRBJ1-5; D: -; V: TRBV14; CDR3: CASSHPGRTYSNQPQHF; DNA: TGTGCCAGCAGCCACCCCGGACGGACTTATAGCAATCAGCCCCAGCATTTT
size: -; J: TRBJ2-7; D: -; V: TRBV6-5; CDR3: CASTNRYEQYF; DNA: TGTGCCAGCACAAATAGGTACGAGCAGTACTTC
size: -; J: TRBJ2-1; D: TRBD2; V: TRBV19; CDR3: CAARTSGYNEQFF; DNA: TGTGCGGCTCGGACTAGCGGTTACAATGAGCAGTTCTTC
size: -; J: TRBJ2-6; D: -; V: TRBV6-5; CDR3: CASSLFSGANVLTF; DNA: TGTGCCAGCAGCCTGTTCTCTGGGGCCAACGTCCTGACTTTC
size: -; J: TRBJ2-3; D: TRBD2; V: TRBV7-3; CDR3: CASSRDYTDTQYF; DNA: TGTGCCAGCAGCCGGGACTATACAGATACGCAGTATTTT
size: -; J: TRBJ2-1; D: -; V: TRBV24-1; CDR3: CATGILGGGEQFF; DNA: TGTGCCACCGGGATCTTAGGAGGTGGTGAGCAGTTCTTC
size: -; J: TRBJ1-1; D: TRBD1; V: TRBV3-1/TRBV3-2; CDR3: CASSPRDSMNTEAFF; DNA: TGTGCCAGCAGCCCCCGGGACAGCATGAACACTGAAGCTTTCTTT
size: -; J: TRBJ1-4; D: TRBD1; V: TRBV27; CDR3: CASSQRTGFEKLFF; DNA: TGTGCCAGCAGTCAAAGGACAGGTTTTGAAAAACTGTTTTTT
size: -; J: TRBJ1-1; D: -; V: TRBV6-2/TRBV6-3; CDR3: CASSFTEGYTEAFF; DNA: TGTGCCAGCAGTTTCACCGAGGGGTACACTGAAGCTTTCTTT
size: -; J: TRBJ1-2; D: TRBD1; V: TRBV7-2; CDR3: CASSWGQGASYGYTF; DNA: TGTGCCAGCAGCTGGGGACAGGGCGCGTCCTATGGCTACACCTTC
size: -; J: TRBJ1-3; D: -; V: TRBV5-1; CDR3: CASTKEGPLSGNTIYF; DNA: TGCGCCAGCACGAAAGAGGGGCCCCTCTCTGGAAACACCATATATTTT
size: -; J: TRBJ2-6; D: TRBD1; V: TRBV5-1; CDR3: CASSLVQGAPGANVLTF; DNA: TGCGCCAGCAGCTTGGTTCAGGGGGCGCCTGGGGCCAACGTCCTGACTTTC
size: -; J: TRBJ2-7; D: -; V: TRBV27; CDR3: CASSFGGAPYEQYF; DNA: TGTGCCAGCAGTTTTGGGGGGGCTCCCTACGAGCAGTACTTC
size: -; J: TRBJ1-2; D: -; V: TRBV13; CDR3: CASSLTGMYGYTF; DNA: TGTGCCAGCAGCCTAACGGGGATGTATGGCTACACCTTC
size: -; J: TRBJ2-1; D: -; V: TRBV30; CDR3: CAWTPSVGVEQFF; DNA: TGTGCCTGGACCCCCTCTGTCGGCGTGGAGCAGTTCTTC
size: -; J: TRBJ2-7; D: -; V: TRBV10-3; CDR3: CAIRGSGTAYEQYF; DNA: TGTGCCATCAGGGGTAGCGGGACAGCCTACGAGCAGTACTTC
size: -; J: TRBJ1-2; D: -; V: TRBV5-4; CDR3: CASSFLTNSNYGYTF; DNA: TGTGCCAGCAGCTTCCTGACAAACTCTAACTATGGCTACACCTTC
size: -; J: TRBJ2-7; D: -; V: TRBV29-1; CDR3: CSVQGGAYEQYF; DNA: TGCAGCGTCCAGGGGGGTGCCTACGAGCAGTACTTC
size: once; J: TRBJ2-3; D: TRBD1; V: TRBV7-9; CDR3: CASSFSGRTGYGTDTQYF; DNA: TGTGCCAGCAGCTTTTCGGGTAGGACAGGGTATGGGACAGATACGCAGTATTTT